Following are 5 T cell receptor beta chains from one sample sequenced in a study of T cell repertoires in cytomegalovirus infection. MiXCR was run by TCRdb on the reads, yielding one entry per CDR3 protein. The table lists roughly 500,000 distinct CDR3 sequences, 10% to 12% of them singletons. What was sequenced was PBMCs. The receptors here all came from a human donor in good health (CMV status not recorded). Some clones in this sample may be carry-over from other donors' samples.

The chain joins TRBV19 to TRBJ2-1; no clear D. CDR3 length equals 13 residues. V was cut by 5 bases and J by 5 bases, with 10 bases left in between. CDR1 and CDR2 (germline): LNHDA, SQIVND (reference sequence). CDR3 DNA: TGTGCCAGTAGTGAACGGATCCACAATGAGCAGTTCTTC. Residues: CASSERIHNEQFF. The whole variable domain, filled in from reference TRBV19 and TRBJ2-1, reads DGGITQSPKYLFRKEGQNVTLSCEQNLNHDAMYWYRQDPGQGLRLIYYSQIVNDFQKGDIAEGYSVSREKKESFPLTVTSAQKNPTAFYLCASSERIHNEQFFGPGTRLTVL.

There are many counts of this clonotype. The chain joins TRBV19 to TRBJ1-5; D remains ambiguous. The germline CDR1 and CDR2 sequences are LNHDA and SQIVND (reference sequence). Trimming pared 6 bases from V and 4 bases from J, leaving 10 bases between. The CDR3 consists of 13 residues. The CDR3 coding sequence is TGTGCCAGTAGCAGGCGGGAGAATCAGCCCCAGCATTTT. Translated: CASSRRENQPQHF.

This CDR3 is CASRSLASRGEAFF. The CDR3 DNA follows: TGTGCCAGCAGATCCCTCGCGTCCAGGGGTGAAGCTTTCTTT. The chain employs TRBV2 and TRBJ1-1, with a possible D match to TRBD1 (6 bases). Germline CDR1 is SNHLY and CDR2 is FYNNEI. Trimming took off 6 bases at V and 7 bases at J, with 18 bases between the two ends. The CDR3 covers 14 residues.

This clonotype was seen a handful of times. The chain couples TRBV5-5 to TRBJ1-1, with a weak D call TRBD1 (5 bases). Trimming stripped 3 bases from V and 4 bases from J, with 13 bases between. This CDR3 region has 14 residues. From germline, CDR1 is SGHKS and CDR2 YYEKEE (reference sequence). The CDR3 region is CASSSPGGVTEAFF. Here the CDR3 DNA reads TGTGCCAGCAGCTCCCCTGGGGGGGTCACTGAAGCTTTCTTT.

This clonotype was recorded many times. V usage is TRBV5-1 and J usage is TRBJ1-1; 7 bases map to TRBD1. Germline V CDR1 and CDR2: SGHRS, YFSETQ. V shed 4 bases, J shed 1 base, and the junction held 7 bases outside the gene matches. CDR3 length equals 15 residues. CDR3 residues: CASSILTGRNTEAFF. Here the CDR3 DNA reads TGCGCCAGCAGCATATTGACAGGGAGGAACACTGAAGCTTTCTTT.